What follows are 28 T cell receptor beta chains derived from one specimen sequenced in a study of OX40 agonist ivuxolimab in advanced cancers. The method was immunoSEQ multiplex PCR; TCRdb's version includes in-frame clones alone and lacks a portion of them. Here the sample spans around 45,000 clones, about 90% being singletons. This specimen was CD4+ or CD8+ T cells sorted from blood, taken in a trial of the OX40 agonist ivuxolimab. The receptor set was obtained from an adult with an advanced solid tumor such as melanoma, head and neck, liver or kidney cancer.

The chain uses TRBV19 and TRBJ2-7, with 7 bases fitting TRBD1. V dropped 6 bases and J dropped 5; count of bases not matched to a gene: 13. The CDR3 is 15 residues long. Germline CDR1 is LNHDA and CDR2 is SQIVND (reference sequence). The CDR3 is CASSVTGATRDEQYF. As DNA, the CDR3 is TGTGCCAGTAGCGTCACAGGGGCCACGCGGGACGAGCAGTACTTC. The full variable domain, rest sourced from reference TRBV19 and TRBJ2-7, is DGGITQSPKYLFRKEGQNVTLSCEQNLNHDAMYWYRQDPGQGLRLIYYSQIVNDFQKGDIAEGYSVSREKKESFPLTVTSAQKNPTAFYLCASSVTGATRDEQYFGPGTRLTVT.

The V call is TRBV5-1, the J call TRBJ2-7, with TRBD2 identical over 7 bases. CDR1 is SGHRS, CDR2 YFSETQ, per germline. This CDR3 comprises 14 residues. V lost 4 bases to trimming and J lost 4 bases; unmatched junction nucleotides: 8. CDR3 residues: CASSPLQLAYEQYF. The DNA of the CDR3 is TGCGCCAGCAGCCCACTCCAACTAGCGTACGAGCAGTACTTC. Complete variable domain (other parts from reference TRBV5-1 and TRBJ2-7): KAGVTQTPRYLIKTRGQQVTLSCSPISGHRSVSWYQQTPGQGLQFLFEYFSETQRNKGNFPGRFSGRQFSNSRSEMNVSTLELGDSALYLCASSPLQLAYEQYFGPGTRLTVT.

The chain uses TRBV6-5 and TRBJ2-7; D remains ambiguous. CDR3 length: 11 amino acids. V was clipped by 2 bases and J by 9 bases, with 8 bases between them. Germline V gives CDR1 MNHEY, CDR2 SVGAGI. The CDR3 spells CASSYEAAQYF. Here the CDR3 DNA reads TGTGCCAGCAGTTACGAAGCTGCGCAGTACTTC.

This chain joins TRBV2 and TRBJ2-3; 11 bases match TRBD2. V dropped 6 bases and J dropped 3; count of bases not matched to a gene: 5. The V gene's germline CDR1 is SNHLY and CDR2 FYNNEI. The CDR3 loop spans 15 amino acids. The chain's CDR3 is CASRGGTSGTDTQYF. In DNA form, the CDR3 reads TGTGCCAGCAGGGGGGGGACTAGCGGAACAGATACGCAGTATTTT.

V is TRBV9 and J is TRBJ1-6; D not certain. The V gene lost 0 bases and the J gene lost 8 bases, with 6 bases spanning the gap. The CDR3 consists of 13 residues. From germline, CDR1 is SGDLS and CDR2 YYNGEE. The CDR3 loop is CASSVGGDSPLHF. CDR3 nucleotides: TGTGCCAGCAGCGTAGGAGGTGATTCACCCCTCCACTTT.

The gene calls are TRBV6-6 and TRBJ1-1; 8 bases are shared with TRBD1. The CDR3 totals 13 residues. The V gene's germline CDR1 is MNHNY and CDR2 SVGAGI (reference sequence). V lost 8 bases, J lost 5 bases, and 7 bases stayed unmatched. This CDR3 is CASGLTGGTEAFF. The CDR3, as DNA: TGTGCCAGCGGACTAACAGGGGGTACTGAAGCTTTCTTT.

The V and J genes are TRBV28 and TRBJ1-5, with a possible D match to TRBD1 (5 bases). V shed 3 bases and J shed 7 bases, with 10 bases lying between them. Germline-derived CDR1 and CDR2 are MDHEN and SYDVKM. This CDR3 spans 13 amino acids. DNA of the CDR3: TGTGCCAGCAGTTTCCAGGGAGGACAGCCCCAGCATTTT. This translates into CASSFQGGQPQHF.

DNA of the CDR3: TGTGCCAGCAGCTTGTGGCTAGCGGGGGGGCGGACATTTGGAGAGACCCAGTACTTC. Translation: CASSLWLAGGRTFGETQYF. This chain joins TRBV5-8 and TRBJ2-5; 12 bases line up with TRBD2. V lost 1 base and J lost 4; bases outside the gene matches: 14. The V gene's germline CDR1 is SGHTS and CDR2 YDEGEE. This CDR3 contains 19 residues.

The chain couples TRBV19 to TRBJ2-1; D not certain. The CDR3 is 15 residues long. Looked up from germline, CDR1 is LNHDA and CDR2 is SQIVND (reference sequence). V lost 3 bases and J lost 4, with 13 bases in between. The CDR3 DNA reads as TGTGCCAGTAGTATGTCGGTACATGAATACAATGAGCAGTTCTTC. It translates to CASSMSVHEYNEQFF.

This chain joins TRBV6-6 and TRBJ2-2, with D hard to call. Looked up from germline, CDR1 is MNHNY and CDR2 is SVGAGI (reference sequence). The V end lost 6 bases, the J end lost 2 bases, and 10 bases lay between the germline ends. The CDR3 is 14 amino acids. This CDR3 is CASSPAGNTGELFF. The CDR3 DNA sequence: TGTGCCAGCAGCCCTGCTGGAAACACCGGGGAGCTGTTTTTT.

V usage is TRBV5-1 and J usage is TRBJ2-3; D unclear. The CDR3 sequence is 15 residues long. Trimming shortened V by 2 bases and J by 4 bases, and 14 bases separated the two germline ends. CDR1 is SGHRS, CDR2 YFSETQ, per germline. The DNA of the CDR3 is TGCGCCAGCAGCTTTTCAGGCCCAGGCGCAGATACGCAGTATTTT. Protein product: CASSFSGPGADTQYF.

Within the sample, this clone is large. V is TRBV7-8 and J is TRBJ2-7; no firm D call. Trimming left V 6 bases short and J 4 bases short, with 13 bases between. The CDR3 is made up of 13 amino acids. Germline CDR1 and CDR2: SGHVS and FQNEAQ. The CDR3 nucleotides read TGTGCCAGCAGGAGAGACCAGTTTTACGAGCAGTACTTC. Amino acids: CASRRDQFYEQYF.

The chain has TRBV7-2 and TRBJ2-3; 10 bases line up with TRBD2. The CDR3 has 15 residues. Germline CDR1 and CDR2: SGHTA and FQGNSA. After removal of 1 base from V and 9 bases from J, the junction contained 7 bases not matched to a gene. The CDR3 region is CASSLGLAGAETQYF. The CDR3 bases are TGTGCCAGCAGCTTAGGCCTAGCGGGAGCGGAAACGCAGTATTTT.

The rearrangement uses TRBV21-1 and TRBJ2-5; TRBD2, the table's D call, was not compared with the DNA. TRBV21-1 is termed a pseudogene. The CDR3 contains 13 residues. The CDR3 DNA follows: TGTGCCAGCACGGGGGTAGACGGGGAGACCCAGTACTTC. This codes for CASTGVDGETQYF.

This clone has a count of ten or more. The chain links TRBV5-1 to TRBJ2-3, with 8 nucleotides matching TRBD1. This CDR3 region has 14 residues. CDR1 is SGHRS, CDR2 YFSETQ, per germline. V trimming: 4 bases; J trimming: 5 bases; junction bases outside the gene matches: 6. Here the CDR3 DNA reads TGCGCCAGCAGCACGGGACAGGAAGGAGATACGCAGTATTTT. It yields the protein CASSTGQEGDTQYF.

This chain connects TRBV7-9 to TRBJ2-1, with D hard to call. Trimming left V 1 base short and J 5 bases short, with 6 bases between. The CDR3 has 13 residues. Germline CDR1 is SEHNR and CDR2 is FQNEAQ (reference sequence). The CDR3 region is CASSLEVDNEQFF. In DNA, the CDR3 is TGTGCCAGCAGCTTAGAAGTTGACAATGAGCAGTTCTTC.

CDR3 DNA sequence: TGTGCCAGCAGCCACCGGACTAGATCTACCGGGGAGCTGTTTTTT. Translation: CASSHRTRSTGELFF. V gene TRBV5-4 combines with J gene TRBJ2-2; 7 bases map to TRBD2. J lost 5 bases, V lost 4 bases, and 8 bases had no gene match. Germline V lookup: CDR1 SGHNT, CDR2 YYREEE (reference sequence). The CDR3 has 15 residues. The whole variable domain, remainder taken from reference TRBV5-4 and TRBJ2-2, is ETGVTQSPTHLIKTRGQQVTLRCSSQSGHNTVSWYQQALGQGPQFIFQYYREEENGRGNFPPRFSGLQFPNYSSELNVNALELDDSALYLCASSHRTRSTGELFFGEGSRLTVL.

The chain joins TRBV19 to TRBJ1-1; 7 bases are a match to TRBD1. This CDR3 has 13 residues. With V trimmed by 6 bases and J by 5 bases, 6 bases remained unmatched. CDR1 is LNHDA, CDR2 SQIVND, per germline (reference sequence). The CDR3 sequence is CASRRQGGTEAFF. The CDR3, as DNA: TGTGCCAGTAGAAGACAGGGTGGGACTGAAGCTTTCTTT.

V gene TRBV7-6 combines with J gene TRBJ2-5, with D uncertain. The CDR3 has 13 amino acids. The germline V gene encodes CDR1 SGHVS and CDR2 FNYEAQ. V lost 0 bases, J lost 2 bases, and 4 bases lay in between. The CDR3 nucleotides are TGTGCCAGCAGCTTAGCCACGCAAGAGACCCAGTACTTC. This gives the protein CASSLATQETQYF.

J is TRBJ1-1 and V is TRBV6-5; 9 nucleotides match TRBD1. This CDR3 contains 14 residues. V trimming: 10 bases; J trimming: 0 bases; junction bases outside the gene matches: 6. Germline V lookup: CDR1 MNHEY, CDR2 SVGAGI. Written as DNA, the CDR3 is TGTGCCACCGGACAGGGGCGCTTGAACACTGAAGCTTTCTTT. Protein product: CATGQGRLNTEAFF.

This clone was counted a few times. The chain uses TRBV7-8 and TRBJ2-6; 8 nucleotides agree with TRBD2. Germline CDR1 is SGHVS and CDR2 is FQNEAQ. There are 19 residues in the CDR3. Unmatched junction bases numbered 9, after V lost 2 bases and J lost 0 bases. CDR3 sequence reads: CASSLRMIAGTSGANVLTF. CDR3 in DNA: TGTGCCAGCAGCTTACGTATGATAGCGGGGACCTCTGGGGCCAACGTCCTGACTTTC.

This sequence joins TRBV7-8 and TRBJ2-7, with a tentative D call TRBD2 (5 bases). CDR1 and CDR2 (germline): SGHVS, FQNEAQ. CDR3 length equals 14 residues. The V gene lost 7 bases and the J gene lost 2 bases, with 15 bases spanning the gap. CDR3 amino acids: CASKPSGTTYEQYF. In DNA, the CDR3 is TGTGCCAGCAAGCCCAGCGGCACTACCTACGAGCAGTACTTC. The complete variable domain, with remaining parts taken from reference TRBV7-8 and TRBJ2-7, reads GAGVSQSPRYKVAKRGQDVALRCDPISGHVSLFWYQQALGQGPEFLTYFQNEAQLDKSGLPSDRFFAERPEGSVSTLKIQRTQQEDSAVYLCASKPSGTTYEQYFGPGTRLTVT.

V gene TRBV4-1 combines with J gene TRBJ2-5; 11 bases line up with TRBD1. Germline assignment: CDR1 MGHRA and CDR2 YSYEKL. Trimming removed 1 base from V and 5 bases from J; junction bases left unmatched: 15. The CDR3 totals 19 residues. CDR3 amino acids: CASSQGAPGQGAKRETQYF. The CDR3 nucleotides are TGCGCCAGCAGCCAAGGGGCCCCTGGACAGGGGGCGAAGAGGGAGACCCAGTACTTC.

The CDR3 is CASSPRGRGETQYF. In DNA, the CDR3 is TGTGCCAGCTCACCTAGGGGCAGGGGAGAGACCCAGTACTTC. The chain has TRBV18 and TRBJ2-5, with a possible D match to TRBD1 (6 bases). The CDR3 spans 14 residues. Germline V gene sequence: CDR1 KGHSH, CDR2 LQKENI. Trimming took 3 bases from V and 4 from J, leaving 12 bases between them. Looking up the rest from reference TRBV18 and TRBJ2-5 gives the full variable domain: NAGVMQNPRHLVRRRGQEARLRCSPMKGHSHVYWYRQLPEEGLKFMVYLQKENIIDESGMPKERFSAEFPKEGPSILRIQQVVRGDSAAYFCASSPRGRGETQYFGPGTRLLVL.

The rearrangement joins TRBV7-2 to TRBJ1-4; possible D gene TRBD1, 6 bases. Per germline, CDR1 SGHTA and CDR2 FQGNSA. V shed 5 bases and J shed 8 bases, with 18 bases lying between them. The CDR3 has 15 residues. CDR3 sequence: CASSTRTGRGEKLFF. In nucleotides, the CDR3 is TGTGCCAGCAGCACACGGACCGGCAGGGGCGAAAAACTGTTTTTT.

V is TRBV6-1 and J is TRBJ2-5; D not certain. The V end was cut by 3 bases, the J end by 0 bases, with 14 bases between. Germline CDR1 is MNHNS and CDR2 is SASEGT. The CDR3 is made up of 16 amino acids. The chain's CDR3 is CASSDGWARYQETQYF. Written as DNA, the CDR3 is TGTGCCAGCAGTGACGGATGGGCCCGATACCAAGAGACCCAGTACTTC.

DNA of the CDR3: TGTGCCAGTAGTATTATGGGACAGGTGAACACTGAAGCTTTCTTT. Amino acids: CASSIMGQVNTEAFF. V usage is TRBV19 and J usage is TRBJ1-1; 8 bases align to TRBD1. With V trimmed by 3 bases and J by 0 bases, 3 bases remained unmatched. Germline CDR1 reads LNHDA; CDR2 reads SQIVND (reference sequence). CDR3 size: 15 residues.

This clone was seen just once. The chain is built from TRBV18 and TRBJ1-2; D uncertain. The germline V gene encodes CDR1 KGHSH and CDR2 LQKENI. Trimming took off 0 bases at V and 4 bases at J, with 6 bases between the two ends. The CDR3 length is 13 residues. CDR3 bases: TGTGCCAGCTCACCACCTTCGGGCTATGGCTACACCTTC. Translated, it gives CASSPPSGYGYTF.